The 16 T cell receptor beta chains below come from one sample, sequenced in a study of sequential checkpoint blockade in melanoma. The treatment: randomized to nivolumab then ipilimumab (arm A) or the reverse (arm B). Clones were read by immunoSEQ multiplex PCR, and TCRdb kept only the in-frame ones, dropping some. The sample has around 710 clones, approximately 22% seen once. Specimen: tumor tissue (inferred from file names), collected from a patient given nivolumab and ipilimumab in sequence. These receptors were collected from a human donor with melanoma.

This clone has a handful of counts. The rearrangement uses TRBV11-3 and TRBJ2-6, with D maybe TRBD1 (5 bases). V gave up 5 bases and J gave up 0 bases, with 23 bases separating them. Germline V lookup: CDR1 SGHNT, CDR2 YENEEA. The CDR3 length is 20 residues. CDR3 nucleotide sequence: TGTGCCAGCAGCCCTTGGGGCGGAGCCTCAACTTACTCTGGGGCCAACGTCCTGACTTTC. It yields the protein CASSPWGGASTYSGANVLTF.

The chain combines TRBV25-1 with TRBJ1-4, with D uncertain. The CDR3 contains 13 residues. Trimming stripped 11 bases from V and 4 bases from J, with 14 bases between. Germline lookup yields CDR1 MGHDK and CDR2 SYGVNS. The CDR3: CAHPTPFNEKLFF. The CDR3 DNA reads as TGTGCCCACCCCACGCCATTTAATGAAAAACTGTTTTTT.

This clone turned up a few times. The chain recombines TRBV6-8 with TRBJ2-2, with D possibly matching TRBD1 (5 bases). The ends were cut back, 10 bases at V and 1 base at J, with 13 bases in the middle. The CDR3 consists of 14 residues. Germline values: CDR1 MNHGY, CDR2 SAAAGT. As DNA, the CDR3 is TGTGCCATCAGGGCCGACGGGAACACCGGGGAGCTGTTTTTT. Protein sequence: CAIRADGNTGELFF.

This clone has only a few counts. The rearrangement joins TRBV4-1 to TRBJ2-7; 10 nucleotides match TRBD1. The germline gives CDR1 MGHRA, CDR2 YSYEKL. The V and J ends lost 4 bases and 6 bases, in that order; junction bases with no gene match: 6. This CDR3 is built from 14 residues. The CDR3 loop reads CASSLGQGSAEQYF. The CDR3 nucleotides read TGCGCCAGCAGCCTGGGACAGGGGTCGGCCGAGCAGTACTTC.

In its sample, this clone ranks as medium-sized. This sequence joins TRBV12-5 and TRBJ2-7; D may be TRBD2 (6 bases). Germline loops: CDR1 LGHNT, CDR2 FRNRAP. CDR3 length: 13 amino acids. For the CDR3, the DNA is TGTGCCAGCACCCTCCACGCGGGGTACGAGCAGTACTTC. It translates to CASTLHAGYEQYF.

The rearrangement links TRBV12-1 to TRBJ1-5; the table assigns TRBD1, which was not confirmed against the DNA. TRBV12-1 is designated a pseudogene. The CDR3 is made up of 16 amino acids. In DNA form, the CDR3 reads TGTGCCAGCAGCTTTGATCGCAGGGGGGACAATCAGCCCCAGCATTTT. As protein: CASSFDRRGDNQPQHF.

Judged by abundance, this clone is large (0.1 to 1%). This chain joins TRBV6-8 and TRBJ2-1; TRBD2 agrees at 11 bases. With V trimmed by 2 bases and J by 9 bases, 6 bases remained unmatched. Per the germline V gene, CDR1 is MNHGY and CDR2 is SAAAGT. The CDR3 totals 15 residues. DNA for the CDR3: TGTGCCAGCAGTTACCCGACTAGCGGGGAGGGTGAGCAGTTCTTC. Translated: CASSYPTSGEGEQFF.

This clone rates as large. The chain links TRBV11-3 to TRBJ2-3; the D gene could be TRBD1 or TRBD2 (5 bases each). Germline V gene sequence: CDR1 SGHNT, CDR2 YENEEA. Deletions cut 0 bases from V and 2 bases from J, with 18 bases between. The CDR3 is made up of 18 amino acids. CDR3 sequence reads: CASSLDWKQGPHTDTQYF. For the CDR3, the DNA is TGTGCCAGCAGCTTAGATTGGAAGCAGGGACCACACACAGATACGCAGTATTTT.

Only a few counts were recorded for this clone. The rearrangement uses TRBV18 and TRBJ2-3; D is unresolved. This CDR3 contains 12 residues. Deletions cut 2 bases from V and 4 bases from J, with 4 bases between. The germline gives CDR1 KGHSH, CDR2 LQKENI. The CDR3 bases are TGTGCCAGCTCACCAATTCCAGATACGCAGTATTTT. Translation gives CASSPIPDTQYF.

Written as DNA, the CDR3 is TGTGCCAGCAGCCAAGAATTCTCTCCCCCCGGGGAGCTGTTTTTT. This codes for CASSQEFSPPGELFF. The chain links TRBV14 to TRBJ2-2, with D unclear. The germline gives CDR1 SGHDN, CDR2 FVKESK. V lost 0 bases, J lost 6 bases, and 11 bases lay in between. There are 15 residues in the CDR3.

The sample holds a few counts of this clone. This chain links TRBV9 with TRBJ1-6; 7 bases align to TRBD1. V lost 3 bases and J lost 10; bases outside the gene matches: 4. The V gene's germline CDR1 is SGDLS and CDR2 YYNGEE. This CDR3 has 13 residues. The chain's CDR3 is CASSARDSSPLHF. The CDR3 bases are TGTGCCAGCAGCGCCCGGGACAGCTCACCCCTCCACTTT. Together with reference TRBV9 and TRBJ1-6, the CDR3 gives the full variable domain: DSGVTQTPKHLITATGQRVTLRCSPRSGDLSVYWYQQSLDQGLQFLIQYYNGEERAKGNILERFSAQQFPDLHSELNLSSLELGDSALYFCASSARDSSPLHFGNGTRLTVT.

This clone was seen only a few times. The chain links TRBV25-1 to TRBJ2-2; no clear D gene. CDR3 length: 15 residues. Trimming cost V 5 bases and J 0 bases, with 10 bases left between them. CDR1 and CDR2 (germline): MGHDK, SYGVNS. The CDR3: CASSFLSPNTGELFF. CDR3 nucleotide sequence: TGTGCCAGCAGTTTTCTCTCTCCGAACACCGGGGAGCTGTTTTTT.

The chain couples TRBV9 to TRBJ1-6; D is unresolved. In germline, CDR1 is SGDLS, CDR2 YYNGEE. This CDR3 has 13 amino acids. V lost 7 bases and J lost 2, with 7 bases in between. This CDR3 is CASGRAYNSPLHF. As DNA, the CDR3 is TGTGCCAGCGGGAGGGCCTATAATTCACCCCTCCACTTT.

This chain connects TRBV19 to TRBJ2-1; TRBD1 matches at 10 bases. This CDR3 has 15 amino acids. Germline CDR1 and CDR2: LNHDA and SQIVND (reference sequence). Trimming removed 3 bases from V and 13 bases from J; junction bases left unmatched: 12. The CDR3 region has the DNA TGTGCCAGTAGTATTTCCCCAACCGGGACAGGGGCACAGTTCTTC. This translates into CASSISPTGTGAQFF.

V usage is TRBV6-8 and J usage is TRBJ1-2; maybe TRBD1 (5 bases). The germline CDR1 and CDR2 sequences are MNHGY and SAAAGT. The CDR3 covers 17 residues. Trimming took 7 bases from V and 6 from J, leaving 27 bases between them. The CDR3 loop reads CASTYAADRRDQNGYTF. The DNA for the CDR3 is TGTGCCAGCACCTATGCCGCTGACCGGAGGGACCAGAATGGCTACACCTTC.

The genes are TRBV11-1 and TRBJ2-7, with 7 bases matching TRBD1. The CDR3 totals 15 residues. Germline V lookup: CDR1 SGHAT, CDR2 FQDESV (reference sequence). J was trimmed by 7 bases and V by 5 bases; bases with no gene match: 14. Written as DNA, the CDR3 is TGTGCCAGCAGCGGATTCGGACAGGACCCTTTTGAGCAGTACTTC. Its protein is CASSGFGQDPFEQYF.